This TCR beta chain was observed in a study of blood T cell repertoires in COVID-19. The wider study: Collection of acute and convalescent COVID-19 samples took place in the United States, Italy and Spain. Sample material is recorded as cDNA or gDNA derived from T cells, B-cell-depleted T cells, or PBMCs.

V lost 3 bases to trimming and J lost 3 bases; unmatched junction nucleotides: 12. This CDR3 has 18 residues. CDR1 and CDR2 (germline): MGHRA, YSYEKL. Seattle researchers signed up patients amid active infection and tracked them longitudinally. Original methodology: The assay estimated nucleated cells by amplifying reference gene primers. The table came from immunoSEQ multiplex PCR; TCRdb's copy has only in-frame clones and leaves some out. V and J calls and clone size are copied from that table; D and trimming were computed from the DNA. The sample holds tens of thousands of clones, around 87% seen once.

The origin of this receptor is a woman in her sixties with COVID-19, enrolled during active disease. Sequencing was performed on peripheral blood. The rearrangement links TRBV4-1 to TRBJ1-1, with TRBD1 matching over 11 bases. CDR3 in DNA: TGCGCCAGCAGCCAGTCTATTATTGGGGGACAGGGGGACACTGAAGCTTTCTTT. This codes for CASSQSIIGGQGDTEAFF.